The 32 T cell receptor beta chains given below trace back to one sample, sequenced in a study of blood T cells in healthy people across ages. Together with a sample-barcoded 5' primer, a J-beta primer mix was included in a second PCR lasting about 7 to 11 cycles. In TCRdb, the 5' RACE reads were re-called with MiXCR into one record per CDR3 protein. The repertoire holds 1.5 million to 2 million distinct CDR3 sequences, with around 50% as singletons. Sample: blood. The source of these receptors is a woman aged 40 to 55 in good health.

V and J are TRBV3-1 and TRBJ1-1; 11 bases map to TRBD1. The CDR3 extends over 16 amino acids. CDR1 and CDR2 from the germline V gene are LGHDT and YNNKEL (reference sequence). The junction had 13 bases not matched to a gene; V was cut back by 6 bases and J by 7 bases. The CDR3 spells CASSLSPDRGLVEAFF. DNA of the CDR3: TGTGCCAGCAGTCTAAGCCCGGACAGGGGGCTAGTTGAAGCTTTCTTT.

CDR3 in DNA: TGTGCCAGCAGTGCCTCTACTGGACAGACTAAGGGCTATGGCTACACCTTC. This encodes CASSASTGQTKGYGYTF. The genes are TRBV25-1 and TRBJ1-2; possibly TRBD1 for D (6 bases). Per the germline V gene, CDR1 is MGHDK and CDR2 is SYGVNS. The CDR3 loop spans 17 amino acids. With 4 bases removed from V and 4 bases from J, the gap between germline ends came to 22 bases.

The count of this clonotype is one. The V call is TRBV28, the J call TRBJ1-1; TRBD1 might be the D (6 bases). Germline V gives CDR1 MDHEN, CDR2 SYDVKM. This CDR3 spans 16 amino acids. Deletions cut 6 bases from V and 7 bases from J, with 24 bases between. Here the CDR3 DNA reads TGTGCCAGCAGCCGGGCAGACAGGCTCAAAGGCAGTGAAGCTTTCTTT. It yields the protein CASSRADRLKGSEAFF. Full variable domain (outside the CDR3, taken from reference TRBV28 and TRBJ1-1): DVKVTQSSRYLVKRTGEKVFLECVQDMDHENMFWYRQDPGLGLRLIYFSYDVKMKEKGDIPEGYSVSREKKERFSLILESASTNQTSMYLCASSRADRLKGSEAFFGQGTRLTVV.

CDR3 residues: CASSFLRTGGFYEQYF. CDR3 in DNA: TGTGCCAGCAGCTTTCTACGGACAGGGGGTTTCTACGAGCAGTACTTC. The chain links TRBV7-9 to TRBJ2-7; 10 nucleotides align to TRBD1. J was trimmed by 3 bases and V by 3 bases; bases with no gene match: 8. Per germline, CDR1 SEHNR and CDR2 FQNEAQ (reference sequence). This CDR3 comprises 16 residues.

The genes are TRBV5-1 and TRBJ2-1; TRBD2 matches at 9 bases. With 0 bases clipped from V and 9 bases from J, the junction kept 7 bases outside the gene matches. In germline, CDR1 is SGHRS, CDR2 YFSETQ. This CDR3 spans 15 amino acids. The CDR3 is CASSLAARGGSEQFF. In DNA, the CDR3 is TGCGCCAGCAGCTTGGCCGCGCGGGGGGGCAGTGAGCAGTTCTTC.

The rearrangement uses TRBV4-2 and TRBJ2-4, with TRBD1 matching over 10 bases. J gave up 15 bases and V 0 bases, and 17 bases lay outside the gene matches. This CDR3 region has 17 residues. The germline V gene has CDR1 LGHNA and CDR2 YNFKEQ. The CDR3 DNA reads TGTGCCAGCAGCCAAGATCGCGGAACTGGACAGGGGGGAATATTGTACTTC. Translated, it gives CASSQDRGTGQGGILYF.

The V call is TRBV6-2 or TRBV6-3, the J call TRBJ1-1; TRBD1 aligns across 7 bases. CDR3 length equals 13 residues. The germline gives CDR1 MNHEY, CDR2 SVGEGT. J was trimmed by 3 bases and V by 5 bases; bases with no gene match: 3. The DNA of the CDR3 is TGTGCCAGCAGTGGGGACAGTCACACTGAAGCTTTCTTT. Amino acids: CASSGDSHTEAFF.

This chain uses TRBV12-3 or TRBV12-4 with TRBJ1-2; TRBD1 might be the D (6 bases). The germline V and J ends were trimmed by 1 base and 4 bases, with 10 bases remaining between them. This CDR3 spans 14 amino acids. CDR3 bases: TGTGCCAGCAGTTTAGGACAGGCCGTCTATGGCTACACCTTC. This encodes CASSLGQAVYGYTF.

This clonotype showed up just a few times. The gene calls are TRBV7-2 and TRBJ2-1; D is uncertain. CDR1 and CDR2 (germline): SGHTA, FQGNSA. The CDR3 has 13 residues. Trimming removed 5 bases from V and 6 bases from J, with 11 bases in between. The CDR3 region is CASSPGIFNEQFF. CDR3 coding DNA: TGTGCCAGCAGCCCCGGAATCTTCAATGAGCAGTTCTTC. The full variable domain, rest sourced from reference TRBV7-2 and TRBJ2-1, is GAGVSQSPSNKVTEKGKDVELRCDPISGHTALYWYRQSLGQGLEFLIYFQGNSAPDKSGLPSDRFSAERTGGSVSTLTIQRTQQEDSAVYLCASSPGIFNEQFFGPGTRLTVL.

V and J are TRBV20-1 and TRBJ2-1; tentatively, D is TRBD1 (6 bases). From germline, CDR1 is DFQATT and CDR2 SNEGSKA (reference sequence). The CDR3 extends over 15 amino acids. CDR3 sequence (DNA): TGCAGCGTCTCCAAAAAAGGGACACGACACAATGAGCAGTTCTTC. Its translation is CSVSKKGTRHNEQFF.

This clonotype appeared a few times. The chain uses TRBV9 and TRBJ2-7; D call uncertain. The V gene's germline CDR1 is SGDLS and CDR2 YYNGEE. V was cut by 9 bases and J by 5 bases, with 9 bases left in between. The CDR3 loop spans 10 amino acids. CDR3 region: CANPRHEQYF. The CDR3 DNA reads TGTGCCAACCCTCGGCACGAGCAGTACTTC.

The gene calls are TRBV18 and TRBJ2-1; TRBD2 matches 11 bases. V dropped 3 bases and J dropped 9; count of bases not matched to a gene: 7. Germline V CDR1 and CDR2: KGHSH, LQKENI. This CDR3 comprises 15 residues. Here the CDR3 reads CASSPTSGARGEQFF. CDR3 nucleotides: TGTGCCAGCTCACCGACTAGCGGGGCGCGTGGTGAGCAGTTCTTC.

The rearrangement uses TRBV7-2 and TRBJ2-7; D is tentatively TRBD1 or TRBD2 (5 bases each). This CDR3 spans 16 amino acids. Germline CDR1 reads SGHTA; CDR2 reads FQGNSA. V lost 6 bases and J lost 0, with 18 bases in between. CDR3 amino acids: CASRYDRDAPSYEQYF. Here the CDR3 DNA reads TGTGCCAGCAGATATGACCGGGACGCCCCCTCCTACGAGCAGTACTTC.

CDR3: CASSLYGANNEKLFF. CDR3 sequence (DNA): TGTGCCAGCAGTTTATACGGGGCGAATAATGAAAAACTGTTTTTT. The genes are TRBV28 and TRBJ1-4; D is possibly TRBD1 (5 bases). Germline V lookup: CDR1 MDHEN, CDR2 SYDVKM. V lost 1 base, J lost 4 bases, and 10 bases lay in between. The CDR3 is 15 residues long. The variable domain in full, completed from reference TRBV28 and TRBJ1-4, reads DVKVTQSSRYLVKRTGEKVFLECVQDMDHENMFWYRQDPGLGLRLIYFSYDVKMKEKGDIPEGYSVSREKKERFSLILESASTNQTSMYLCASSLYGANNEKLFFGSGTQLSVL.

This chain connects TRBV6-2 or TRBV6-3 to TRBJ2-3, with 7 bases identical to TRBD2. The CDR3 is 16 amino acids. Unmatched junction bases numbered 10, after V lost 4 bases and J lost 3 bases. Germline V CDR1 and CDR2: MNHEY, SVGEGT. Written as DNA, the CDR3 is TGTGCCAGCAGTTCTCCCCAGGCGGGGGTTACAGATACGCAGTATTTT. It translates to CASSSPQAGVTDTQYF.

This clonotype has a handful of counts. J is TRBJ2-4 and V is TRBV4-2; 10 nucleotides agree with TRBD2. V shed 4 bases, J shed 0 bases, and the junction held 9 bases outside the gene matches. Per germline, CDR1 LGHNA and CDR2 YNFKEQ. There are 18 residues in the CDR3. The CDR3 reads CASSRGGAGGSAKNIQYF. Here the CDR3 DNA reads TGTGCCAGCAGCCGGGGCGGAGCGGGGGGGTCAGCCAAAAACATTCAGTACTTC.

The chain is built from TRBV6-5 and TRBJ1-6, with D unresolved. This CDR3 has 16 residues. Trimming shortened V by 2 bases and J by 0 bases, and 8 bases separated the two germline ends. Germline V gene sequence: CDR1 MNHEY, CDR2 SVGAGI. For the CDR3, the DNA is TGTGCCAGCAGTTACGAGGGTAGCTCCTATAATTCACCCCTCCACTTT. Residues: CASSYEGSSYNSPLHF.

The chain employs TRBV6-1 and TRBJ2-1; 8 bases align to TRBD1. The CDR3 is made up of 12 amino acids. The junction had 4 bases not matched to a gene; V was cut back by 5 bases and J by 10 bases. Germline V gene data show CDR1 as MNHNS and CDR2 as SASEGT. The CDR3 DNA reads TGTGCCAGCAGTTTGGACAGGGCCGAGCAGTTCTTC. Protein product: CASSLDRAEQFF.

This chain links TRBV7-9 with TRBJ1-2; TRBD1 might be the D (5 bases). Between the trimmed V and J ends, which lost 5 bases and 5 bases, there was a span of 21 bases. This CDR3 comprises 16 residues. Germline lookup yields CDR1 SEHNR and CDR2 FQNEAQ (reference sequence). CDR3 bases: TGTGCCAGCAGCGCCTTAGAGGGGACGGGAGGATATGGCTACACCTTC. Protein: CASSALEGTGGYGYTF.

There are a few counts of this clonotype. The chain recombines TRBV7-9 with TRBJ2-7, with TRBD1 identical over 7 bases. Germline values: CDR1 SEHNR, CDR2 FQNEAQ (reference sequence). The CDR3 has 14 residues. Unmatched junction bases numbered 7, after V lost 6 bases and J lost 2 bases. CDR3 bases: TGTGCCAGCAGGTTACAGGGGACCGCCTACGAGCAGTACTTC. It yields the protein CASRLQGTAYEQYF.

V gene TRBV5-5 combines with J gene TRBJ1-2; 10 positions agree with TRBD1. The germline CDR1 and CDR2 sequences are SGHKS and YYEKEE (reference sequence). There are 16 residues in the CDR3. V shed 3 bases and J 8 bases; nucleotides not matched to a gene: 13. CDR3 loop: CASSSTDYDRGHGYTF. In nucleotides, the CDR3 is TGTGCCAGCAGCTCCACCGACTATGACAGGGGGCACGGCTACACCTTC.

This chain uses TRBV4-3 with TRBJ1-1; maybe TRBD1 (5 bases). V lost 0 bases to trimming and J lost 6 bases, with 14 bases between them. CDR1 LGHNA and CDR2 YSLEER come from the germline V gene. The CDR3 is 15 residues long. The CDR3: CASSQDNGGVSEAFF. The CDR3 bases are TGCGCCAGCAGCCAAGATAACGGGGGGGTCTCTGAAGCTTTCTTT.

This rearrangement joins TRBV28 to TRBJ2-3, with 10 positions matching TRBD1. The CDR3 totals 14 residues. V shed 9 bases, J shed 8 bases, and the junction held 11 bases outside the gene matches. Per germline, CDR1 MDHEN and CDR2 SYDVKM. The CDR3 DNA follows: TGTGCCAGTTCCCGACAGGGGGCCTTTAGTACGCAGTATTTT. Its translation is CASSRQGAFSTQYF.

The rearrangement uses TRBV28 and TRBJ2-5; D remains ambiguous. The CDR3 totals 13 residues. Germline CDR1 and CDR2: MDHEN and SYDVKM. Deletions cut 7 bases from V and 5 bases from J, with 14 bases between. CDR3 in DNA: TGTGCCAGCAATTCTCGGGTGGATGAGACCCAGTACTTC. It translates to CASNSRVDETQYF. The full variable domain, in which reference TRBV28 and TRBJ2-5 provide the parts outside the CDR3, is DVKVTQSSRYLVKRTGEKVFLECVQDMDHENMFWYRQDPGLGLRLIYFSYDVKMKEKGDIPEGYSVSREKKERFSLILESASTNQTSMYLCASNSRVDETQYFGPGTRLLVL.

In its sample, this clonotype was seen a few times. This rearrangement joins TRBV20-1 to TRBJ2-4, with 7 nucleotides matching TRBD1. This CDR3 contains 14 residues. Germline V CDR1 and CDR2: DFQATT, SNEGSKA (reference sequence). V was clipped by 3 bases and J by 0 bases; unmatched bases: 2. In DNA form, the CDR3 reads TGCAGTGCTAGTCGGGACAGAGCCAAAAACATTCAGTACTTC. Protein: CSASRDRAKNIQYF.

The chain links TRBV9 to TRBJ1-2; TRBD1 matches 7 bases. The ends lost 0 bases at V and 7 bases at J; junction bases unmatched: 6. This CDR3 comprises 14 residues. Germline assignment: CDR1 SGDLS and CDR2 YYNGEE. This chain's CDR3 is CASSVAGTASGYTF. In DNA, the CDR3 is TGTGCCAGCAGCGTAGCAGGGACAGCGAGTGGCTACACCTTC.

The chain recombines TRBV7-9 with TRBJ2-7; D might be TRBD2 (5 bases). From germline, CDR1 is SEHNR and CDR2 FQNEAQ (reference sequence). V lost 6 bases, J lost 7 bases, and 16 bases lay in between. The CDR3 runs to 13 residues. The CDR3 protein is CASSRVAPGEQYF. The CDR3 nucleotides read TGTGCCAGCAGTCGGGTTGCCCCGGGGGAGCAGTACTTC.

This clonotype has a handful of counts. The chain employs TRBV20-1 and TRBJ2-6, with D tentatively TRBD1 (5 bases). The germline CDR1 and CDR2 sequences are DFQATT and SNEGSKA (reference sequence). Between the trimmed V and J ends, which lost 6 bases and 0 bases, there was a span of 12 bases. The CDR3 sequence is 15 residues long. The CDR3 DNA is TGCAGTGCCCTGGGGCGCTACTCTGGGGCCAACGTCCTGACTTTC. As protein: CSALGRYSGANVLTF.

The V gene is TRBV28, the J gene TRBJ1-2, with 8 bases identical to TRBD1. The CDR3 totals 14 residues. V lost 4 bases to trimming and J lost 3 bases; unmatched junction nucleotides: 4. The germline V gene encodes CDR1 MDHEN and CDR2 SYDVKM. CDR3 sequence (DNA): TGTGCCAGCAGTTCTCCGACAGGGGACTATGGCTACACCTTC. Protein sequence: CASSSPTGDYGYTF.

This chain connects TRBV6-5 to TRBJ1-1, with D maybe TRBD1 (6 bases). The V gene lost 6 bases and the J gene lost 0 bases, with 14 bases spanning the gap. This CDR3 is 15 amino acids long. Per the germline V gene, CDR1 is MNHEY and CDR2 is SVGAGI. CDR3 amino acids: CASRRGQLMNTEAFF. The CDR3 DNA reads as TGTGCCAGCAGGCGCGGACAGCTCATGAACACTGAAGCTTTCTTT.

V usage is TRBV7-2 and J usage is TRBJ2-7; TRBD1 agrees at 8 bases. V was clipped by 5 bases and J by 6 bases; unmatched bases: 3. The length of the CDR3 is 12 residues. Looked up from germline, CDR1 is SGHTA and CDR2 is FQGNSA. CDR3 DNA sequence: TGTGCCAGCAGCATCGACAGGGGCGAGCAGTACTTC. It codes for CASSIDRGEQYF.

The rearrangement links TRBV6-6 to TRBJ2-7, with unresolved D. The V gene lost 2 bases and the J gene lost 1 base, with 9 bases spanning the gap. Germline V gene lookup returns CDR1 MNHNY and CDR2 SVGAGI (reference sequence). The CDR3 totals 14 residues. The CDR3 region has the DNA TGTGCCAGCAGTTACGATCTGGGGTCCTACGAGCAGTACTTC. Its translation: CASSYDLGSYEQYF.